Shown below are 30 T cell receptor beta chains from a single sample sequenced in a study of Graves' ophthalmopathy and Graves' hyperthyroidism. Amplification of the TCR beta CDR3 regions used RNA transcripts (as template). Scientists carried out first-round RT-PCR using HTBI primers and then a second-round multiplex PCR. One entry per CDR3 protein, called by TCRdb with MiXCR from the multiplex PCR reads. This table has around 600,000 distinct CDR3 sequences, 35% to 50% appearing once. Sequenced material: peripheral blood. Every receptor here comes from an adult man with Graves' ophthalmopathy.

The J gene is TRBJ1-2, the V gene TRBV2, with 8 bases that match TRBD1. This CDR3 has 15 residues. The J segment lost 0 bases and the V segment lost 6 bases, leaving 6 bases of the junction unmatched. CDR1 is SNHLY, CDR2 FYNNEI, per germline. In DNA, the CDR3 is TGTGCCAGCAGGAGGAGACAGGGGACTAACTATGGCTACACCTTC. This encodes CASRRRQGTNYGYTF.

This clonotype was observed at least ten times. This chain joins TRBV12-3 or TRBV12-4 and TRBJ1-1; D is possibly TRBD1 (6 bases). The CDR3 extends over 13 amino acids. With 6 bases removed from V and 5 bases from J, the gap between germline ends came to 13 bases. CDR3 bases: TGTGCCAGCAGGATCAGGGGAGGGACTGAAGCTTTCTTT. It specifies CASRIRGGTEAFF.

This chain joins TRBV6-5 and TRBJ2-6; 10 bases line up with TRBD1. J lost 4 bases, V lost 2 bases, and 11 bases had no gene match. Germline V gene data show CDR1 as MNHEY and CDR2 as SVGAGI. The CDR3 runs 19 residues. The CDR3 here is CASSYRPGQGSAGANVLTF. Here the CDR3 DNA reads TGTGCCAGCAGTTACCGGCCGGGACAGGGGTCTGCCGGGGCCAACGTCCTGACTTTC.

The chain recombines TRBV25-1 with TRBJ1-2; 9 nucleotides agree with TRBD1. The ends lost 7 bases at V and 7 bases at J; junction bases unmatched: 13. The CDR3 runs 15 residues. CDR1 MGHDK and CDR2 SYGVNS come from the germline V gene. CDR3 nucleotide sequence: TGTGCCAGCACCATGGCCGGGACAGGGCTCTCTGGCTACACCTTC. Encoded protein: CASTMAGTGLSGYTF.

The gene calls are TRBV5-1 and TRBJ1-2, with 12 bases matching TRBD1. Trimming removed 4 bases from V and 4 bases from J; junction bases left unmatched: 14. The CDR3 has 18 residues. Germline CDR1 reads SGHRS; CDR2 reads YFSETQ. Here the CDR3 reads CASSGSGTGGLRAYGYTF. In DNA, the CDR3 is TGCGCCAGCAGCGGATCCGGGACAGGGGGCCTCCGCGCCTATGGCTACACCTTC.

CDR3 DNA sequence: TGTGCCAGCAGCTTGGGATACCTTAACACCGGGGAGCTGTTTTTT. This encodes CASSLGYLNTGELFF. The V gene is TRBV5-5, the J gene TRBJ2-2, with D unclear. This CDR3 spans 15 amino acids. Germline V lookup: CDR1 SGHKS, CDR2 YYEKEE (reference sequence). The V gene lost 0 bases and the J gene lost 2 bases, with 8 bases spanning the gap.

At least ten counts were recorded for this clonotype. The chain recombines TRBV9 with TRBJ2-5; TRBD2 matches 11 bases. The germline CDR1 and CDR2 sequences are SGDLS and YYNGEE. CDR3 length: 16 amino acids. V shed 0 bases and J 1 base; nucleotides not matched to a gene: 2. The CDR3 region is CASSVGLAGLQETQYF. For the CDR3, the DNA is TGTGCCAGCAGCGTAGGACTAGCGGGGCTCCAAGAGACCCAGTACTTC.

Comments on this clonotype: This could be a read error, since a much larger clone is one nucleotide away. V usage is TRBV9 and J usage is TRBJ1-4, with 7 bases lining up with TRBD1. V shed 3 bases, J shed 7 bases, and the junction held 9 bases outside the gene matches. Germline assignment: CDR1 SGDLS and CDR2 YYNGEE. CDR3 length equals 15 residues. The CDR3 nucleotides are TGTGCCAGCAGCGCCAGGGGGACAGAAACTGAAAAACTGTTTTTT. Protein product: CASSARGTETEKLFF.

This clonotype has just one count. This chain uses TRBV15 with TRBJ2-5; D might be TRBD1 or TRBD2, each matching 6 bases. CDR3 length: 13 residues. Germline CDR1 and CDR2: LNHNV and YYDKDF (reference sequence). Trimming removed 11 bases at V and 5 bases at J, with 18 bases between. In nucleotides, the CDR3 is TGTGCCGTAGCAGGGGAGGAGCGGGAGACCCAGTACTTC. This translates into CAVAGEERETQYF.

About this clonotype: This CDR3 fails to terminate in the conserved phenylalanine or tryptophan, so it likely reflects a read error. It is unclear where the CDR3 begins or ends on the DNA, so no DNA is shown, and the CDR3 is as TCRdb lists it. This chain links TRBV29-1 with TRBJ2-2. CDR1 is SQVTM, CDR2 ANQGSEA, per germline. The CDR3 sequence runs 11 residues, both termini included. CDR3 protein: CSVEQRLHRAG.

The sample holds many counts of this clonotype. V usage is TRBV9 and J usage is TRBJ2-7, with 10 bases identical to TRBD2. Germline assignment: CDR1 SGDLS and CDR2 YYNGEE. The CDR3 is 14 amino acids. V lost 5 bases, J lost 6 bases, and 8 bases stayed unmatched. CDR3 DNA: TGTGCCAGCAGTGCGAGCGGGAGGGCCTCCGAGCAGTACTTC. Its protein product is CASSASGRASEQYF.

The V call is TRBV29-1, the J call TRBJ1-1; 8 nucleotides match TRBD1. CDR1 and CDR2 (germline): SQVTM, ANQGSEA. CDR3 length: 11 residues. V was clipped by 5 bases and J by 4 bases; unmatched bases: 0. The CDR3 region is CSVTGGTEAFF. DNA of the CDR3: TGCAGCGTTACAGGGGGCACTGAAGCTTTCTTT.

At least ten counts were recorded for this clonotype. This chain uses TRBV29-1 with TRBJ2-3; 12 nucleotides match TRBD2. V shed 6 bases and J 1 base; nucleotides not matched to a gene: 2. Germline CDR1 is SQVTM and CDR2 is ANQGSEA. This CDR3 region has 14 residues. CDR3 amino acids: CSVGLAGRTDTQYF. Written as DNA, the CDR3 is TGCAGCGTCGGACTAGCGGGGCGCACAGATACGCAGTATTTT.

This clonotype was seen at least ten times. CDR3 in DNA: TGTGCCATCAGTGAGGCGGACAGATCGTATGGCTACACCTTC. The encoded protein is CAISEADRSYGYTF. V usage is TRBV10-3 and J usage is TRBJ1-2; D may be TRBD1 (6 bases). Looked up from germline, CDR1 is ENHRY and CDR2 is SYGVKD. The CDR3 has 14 residues. Trimming shortened V by 2 bases and J by 5 bases, and 12 bases separated the two germline ends.

This clonotype was seen a handful of times. A read error may account for a junction end that differs from germline. The J gene is TRBJ2-7, the V gene TRBV5-1; 7 bases agree with TRBD2. The CDR3 is 15 amino acids. Germline V CDR1 and CDR2: SGHRS, YFSETQ. The CDR3 loop is CASSLSSGDRWEQYF. The CDR3 coding sequence is TGTGCCAGCAGTTTATCAAGCGGGGACCGTTGGGAGCAGTACTTC.

V and J are TRBV7-9 and TRBJ2-7, with D possibly TRBD1 on 5 matching bases. This CDR3 spans 13 amino acids. Germline loops: CDR1 SEHNR, CDR2 FQNEAQ (reference sequence). Between the trimmed V and J ends, which lost 3 bases and 3 bases, there was a span of 9 bases. The CDR3 DNA follows: TGTGCCAGCAGCTTTCAGGGCTACTACGAGCAGTACTTC. Translation gives CASSFQGYYEQYF. Full variable domain (missing parts from reference TRBV7-9 and TRBJ2-7): DTGVSQNPRHKITKRGQNVTFRCDPISEHNRLYWYRQTLGQGPEFLTYFQNEAQLEKSRLLSDRFSAERPKGSFSTLEIQRTEQGDSAMYLCASSFQGYYEQYFGPGTRLTVT.

Comment on this clonotype: A read error may be the cause here, since a much bigger clone is one base away. J is TRBJ2-7 and V is TRBV19; 11 nucleotides line up with TRBD2. The germline CDR1 and CDR2 sequences are LNHDA and SQIVND (reference sequence). CDR3 length: 14 residues. The CDR3 region has the DNA TGTGCCAGTAGCAGACTAGCGGGGTCCTACGAGCAGCACTTC. It yields the protein CASSRLAGSYEQHF.

Concerning this clonotype: This may be a read error, as it is one base from a much larger clone. The chain recombines TRBV20-1 with TRBJ2-5, with D tentatively TRBD1 or TRBD2 (5 bases each). The CDR3 sequence is 14 residues long. Deletions cut 1 base from V and 5 bases from J, with 14 bases between. Germline loops: CDR1 DFQATT, CDR2 SNEGSKA (reference sequence). The CDR3 spells CSARGWGIPETQYF. The CDR3 DNA follows: TGCAGTGCTAGAGGCTGGGGGATTCCGGAGACCCAGTACTTC.

The chain is built from TRBV10-3 and TRBJ1-4; TRBD1 is a possible D gene (6 bases). The CDR3 is 11 residues long. Germline values: CDR1 ENHRY, CDR2 SYGVKD. The V end was cut by 5 bases, the J end by 17 bases, with 15 bases between. The CDR3 loop reads CAISPGVNCFF. The DNA for the CDR3 is TGTGCCATCAGTCCAGGGGTGAACTGTTTTTTT.

V usage is TRBV10-3 and J usage is TRBJ2-7; TRBD2 matches at 9 bases. Germline V gene lookup returns CDR1 ENHRY and CDR2 SYGVKD. CDR3 length: 16 residues. The trim removed 4 bases at V and 7 bases at J, leaving 14 bases unmatched. Here the CDR3 DNA reads TGTGCCATCAGTGTCTCAGCGGGAGGAAACACCGGGGAGCAGTACTTC. Its translation is CAISVSAGGNTGEQYF.

This clonotype has more than one count but fewer than ten. This chain joins TRBV5-1 and TRBJ2-3; 9 positions agree with TRBD1. The ends lost 4 bases at V and 0 bases at J; junction bases unmatched: 9. The CDR3 length is 17 residues. Germline lookup yields CDR1 SGHRS and CDR2 YFSETQ. Here the CDR3 DNA reads TGCGCCAGCAGCATGGAAGGGACAGGGTGGAGCACAGATACGCAGTATTTT. Residues: CASSMEGTGWSTDTQYF.

V gene TRBV19 combines with J gene TRBJ1-2; 7 bases agree with TRBD1. Losses at the gene ends were 5 bases for V and 5 bases for J; bases not matched to a gene: 5. CDR1 and CDR2 from the germline V gene are LNHDA and SQIVND (reference sequence). The CDR3 consists of 13 residues. The CDR3 reads CASSGTATYGYTF. The CDR3 DNA is TGTGCCAGTAGTGGGACAGCTACTTATGGCTACACCTTC.

The V call is TRBV7-3, the J call TRBJ2-3; no clear D gene. The length of the CDR3 is 13 residues. V was trimmed by 4 bases and J by 3 bases, leaving 8 bases between them. From germline, CDR1 is SGHTA and CDR2 FQGTGA. The CDR3 is CASSSALTDTQYF. The CDR3 DNA reads as TGTGCCAGCAGCTCCGCCCTGACAGATACGCAGTATTTT. Complete variable domain (other parts from reference TRBV7-3 and TRBJ2-3): GAGVSQTPSNKVTEKGKYVELRCDPISGHTALYWYRQSLGQGPEFLIYFQGTGAADDSGLPNDRFFAVRPEGSVSTLKIQRTERGDSAVYLCASSSALTDTQYFGPGTRLTVL.

About this clonotype: A much larger clone differs by one base, so this may be a read error. Given the absence of the conserved phenylalanine or tryptophan at the CDR3 end, a read error is likely. The chain uses TRBV20-1 and TRBJ1-1, with D possibly matching TRBD1 (6 bases). The CDR3 is made up of 13 amino acids. The V gene lost 4 bases and the J gene lost 1 base, with 10 bases spanning the gap. Germline CDR1 and CDR2: DFQATT and SNEGSKA (reference sequence). For the CDR3, the DNA is TGCAGTGCTACCCCACAGGGGAACACTGAAGCTTTCCTT. Translating it yields CSATPQGNTEAFL.

As regards this clonotype: Just one base apart from a much larger clone, this may be a read error. The chain couples TRBV20-1 to TRBJ1-2; TRBD1 matches 11 bases. V trimming: 6 bases; J trimming: 1 base; junction bases outside the gene matches: 7. Germline V gene sequence: CDR1 DFQATT, CDR2 SNEGSKA (reference sequence). The CDR3 sequence is 15 residues long. The CDR3 is CSASGQGGNNYGYTF. For the CDR3, the DNA is TGCAGTGCATCGGGACAGGGGGGAAATAACTATGGCTACACCTTC.

This clonotype appeared many times. This rearrangement joins TRBV12-5 to TRBJ1-1; D gene ambiguous. Deletions cut 2 bases from V and 11 bases from J, with 15 bases between. Germline values: CDR1 LGHNT, CDR2 FRNRAP. CDR3 size: 13 residues. CDR3 bases: TGTGCTAGTGGTTTGACCCCATATTTGGAGGCTTTCTTT. The encoded protein is CASGLTPYLEAFF. Using reference TRBV12-5 and TRBJ1-1 for the parts outside the CDR3, the full variable domain is DARVTQTPRHKVTEMGQEVTMRCQPILGHNTVFWYRQTMMQGLELLAYFRNRAPLDDSGMPKDRFSAEMPDATLATLKIQPSEPRDSAVYFCASGLTPYLEAFFGQGTRLTVV.

The chain combines TRBV9 with TRBJ1-6, with TRBD1 as a possible D gene (5 bases). Trimming shortened V by 1 base and J by 12 bases, and 17 bases separated the two germline ends. Germline V gene sequence: CDR1 SGDLS, CDR2 YYNGEE. CDR3 length: 15 residues. The CDR3, as DNA: TGTGCCAGCAGCGTACGAGCGGGAGGACAAGAACCCCTCCACTTT. This encodes CASSVRAGGQEPLHF. Supplemented by reference TRBV9 and TRBJ1-6, the full variable domain reads DSGVTQTPKHLITATGQRVTLRCSPRSGDLSVYWYQQSLDQGLQFLIQYYNGEERAKGNILERFSAQQFPDLHSELNLSSLELGDSALYFCASSVRAGGQEPLHFGNGTRLTVT.

This clonotype was seen repeatedly, ten times or more. The chain uses TRBV6-5 and TRBJ1-2, with D perhaps TRBD1 (5 bases). This CDR3 region has 14 residues. V was trimmed by 2 bases and J by 2 bases, leaving 9 bases between them. Germline CDR1 MNHEY, CDR2 SVGAGI. CDR3 region: CASSYGDGNYGYTF. Written as DNA, the CDR3 is TGTGCCAGCAGTTACGGGGACGGGAACTATGGCTACACCTTC.

In this sample, this clonotype turned up many times. The chain couples TRBV5-8 to TRBJ1-2; 7 bases agree with TRBD1. J was trimmed by 8 bases and V by 2 bases; bases with no gene match: 9. The CDR3 sequence is 14 residues long. Germline V gene data show CDR1 as SGHTS and CDR2 as YDEGEE. As DNA, the CDR3 is TGTGCCAGCAGCTTTGACAGGGCACCGTTAGGCTACACCTTC. It translates to CASSFDRAPLGYTF.

The chain is built from TRBV10-3 and TRBJ2-3, with unresolved D. The CDR3 is 15 residues long. The germline gives CDR1 ENHRY, CDR2 SYGVKD. Deletions cut 0 bases from V and 8 bases from J, with 15 bases between. CDR3 amino acids: CAISESAAPLATQYF. As DNA, the CDR3 is TGTGCCATCAGTGAGTCGGCAGCCCCACTTGCTACGCAGTATTTT.